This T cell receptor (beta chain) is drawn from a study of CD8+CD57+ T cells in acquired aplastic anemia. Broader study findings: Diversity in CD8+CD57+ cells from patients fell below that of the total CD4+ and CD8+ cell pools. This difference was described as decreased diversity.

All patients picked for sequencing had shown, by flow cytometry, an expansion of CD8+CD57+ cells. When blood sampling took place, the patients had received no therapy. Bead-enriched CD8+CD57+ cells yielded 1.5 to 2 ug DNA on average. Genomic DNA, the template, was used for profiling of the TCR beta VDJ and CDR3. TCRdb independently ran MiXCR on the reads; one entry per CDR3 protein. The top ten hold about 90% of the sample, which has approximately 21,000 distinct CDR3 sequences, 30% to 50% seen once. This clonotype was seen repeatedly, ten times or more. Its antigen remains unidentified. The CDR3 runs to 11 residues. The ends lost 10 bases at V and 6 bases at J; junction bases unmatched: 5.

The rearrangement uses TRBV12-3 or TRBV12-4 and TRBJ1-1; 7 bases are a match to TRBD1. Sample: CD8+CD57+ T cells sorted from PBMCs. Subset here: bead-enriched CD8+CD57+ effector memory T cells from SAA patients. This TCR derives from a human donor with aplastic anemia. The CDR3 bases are TGTGCCAACCACAGGGGCGCTGAAGCTTTCTTT. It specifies CANHRGAEAFF.